The 4 T cell receptor beta chains below were found in one sample sequenced in a study of metastatic and nonmetastatic thyroid tumors. Using MiXCR, TCRdb re-called clones from the PCR reads. Among 20,000 to 25,000 clones, approximately 15% were seen once, and the ten largest hold 15% to 20%. No treatment of any kind had been given to any patient before thyroid surgery. The sequencing sample was made of blood. The receptors come from a female donor with papillary thyroid cancer or a benign thyroid nodule (not recorded which). Some clones in this sample may be carry-over from other donors' samples.

This clone came up many times. The chain is built from TRBV19 and TRBJ2-6; D uncertain. The CDR3 covers 17 residues. Germline V gene data show CDR1 as LNHDA and CDR2 as SQIVND (reference sequence). Between the trimmed V and J ends, which lost 0 bases and 1 base, there was a span of 10 bases. The CDR3 DNA reads TGTGCCAGTAGTATAGATTACTGGCCGTCTGGGGCCAACGTCCTGACTTTC. Translated: CASSIDYWPSGANVLTF.

This clone occurred once. The chain is built from TRBV7-3 and TRBJ2-2; D uncertain. Germline CDR1 reads SGHTA; CDR2 reads FQGTGA. This CDR3 spans 14 amino acids. V was pared by 4 bases and J by 0 bases, with 6 bases between. The CDR3 nucleotides read TGTGCCAGCAGCTCCGTCGCGAACACCGGGGAGCTGTTTTTT. Translated, it gives CASSSVANTGELFF.

The J gene is TRBJ2-7, the V gene TRBV6-2 or TRBV6-3, with D hard to call. The CDR3 totals 14 residues. Trimming stripped 3 bases from V and 2 bases from J, with 11 bases between. Germline assignment: CDR1 MNHEY and CDR2 SVGEGT. The CDR3 is CASSYQAKTYEQYF. The CDR3, as DNA: TGTGCCAGCAGTTATCAAGCAAAGACCTACGAGCAGTACTTC.

At least ten counts were recorded for this clone. This may be a read error: a much more frequent sequence differs by one nucleotide. The chain couples TRBV27 to TRBJ1-1; the D gene is possibly TRBD1 (6 bases). This CDR3 is 13 amino acids long. The germline gives CDR1 MNHEY, CDR2 SMNVEV (reference sequence). CDR3 DNA: TGTGCCAGCAGTAACTACAGGGACACTGACGCTTTCTTT. Its translation is CASSNYRDTDAFF.